The 15 T cell receptor beta chains listed next were all sequenced from one sample in a study of T cells in Graves' hyperthyroidism and ophthalmopathy (dated by TCRdb to the late 2010s). The protocol used for the library was multiplex PCR. Reads for this sample came from an Illumina HiSeq 2000. TCR beta CDR3 regions were amplified from RNA transcripts. The TCR CDR3 was subjected to a first round of RT-PCR using the HTBI primer set and the Qiagen OneStep RT-PCR kit. TCRdb redid the processing of the public reads, applying fastp at Q25 and MiXCR, and retained in-frame beta chains. Rows matching on CDR3 protein sequence are summarized as one entry with the most common DNA and genes. The sample contains hundreds of thousands of distinct CDR3 sequences, about a sixth of them found a single time. Roughly 3.4% of the sample comes from the top ten. The sequenced sample was blood. The receptors derive from a middle-aged woman with Graves' ophthalmopathy.

This clonotype has a count of ten or more. The CDR3 here is CAWSWTGTDTQYF. The CDR3 DNA reads TGTGCCTGGAGCTGGACAGGCACAGATACGCAGTATTTT. The rearrangement joins TRBV30 to TRBJ2-3, with a tentative D call TRBD1 (6 bases). Trimming removed 3 bases from V and 1 base from J, with 8 bases in between. The CDR3 length is 13 residues. In germline, CDR1 is GTSNPN, CDR2 SVGIG (reference sequence).

The genes are TRBV12-3 or TRBV12-4 and TRBJ1-2, with D perhaps TRBD1 (5 bases). The CDR3 runs 15 residues. Trimming cost V 5 bases and J 1 base, with 14 bases left between them. The CDR3 sequence is CASSAPGRGNYGYTF. Written as DNA, the CDR3 is TGTGCCAGCAGTGCCCCCGGGAGGGGTAACTATGGCTACACCTTC.

V is TRBV7-9 and J is TRBJ2-1; tentatively, D is TRBD1 (6 bases). V lost 1 base and J lost 8, with 15 bases in between. The germline V gene encodes CDR1 SEHNR and CDR2 FQNEAQ (reference sequence). The CDR3 length is 15 residues. This CDR3 is CASSLDRTGFDEQFF. CDR3 DNA sequence: TGTGCCAGCAGCTTAGATCGTACAGGGTTTGATGAGCAGTTCTTC.

In this sample, this clonotype turned up many times. The CDR3 DNA follows: TGTGCCAGTACGAACCAGGGGGTGAGTGAAGCTTTCTTT. It translates to CASTNQGVSEAFF. The J gene is TRBJ1-1, the V gene TRBV11-2; the match to TRBD1 covers 7 bases. Germline V CDR1 and CDR2: SGHAT, FQNNGV. V lost 9 bases and J lost 7; bases outside the gene matches: 11. This CDR3 has 13 residues.

This clonotype was counted many times. V gene TRBV28 combines with J gene TRBJ2-1; D gene unclear. Germline V lookup: CDR1 MDHEN, CDR2 SYDVKM. V was pared by 7 bases and J by 1 base, with 5 bases between. This CDR3 is 12 amino acids long. The CDR3 nucleotides read TGTGCCAGCAAGGAATCCTACAATGAGCAGTTCTTC. As protein: CASKESYNEQFF. Filled out from reference TRBV28 and TRBJ2-1, the complete variable domain reads DVKVTQSSRYLVKRTGEKVFLECVQDMDHENMFWYRQDPGLGLRLIYFSYDVKMKEKGDIPEGYSVSREKKERFSLILESASTNQTSMYLCASKESYNEQFFGPGTRLTVL.

The chain couples TRBV15 to TRBJ1-4; 8 nucleotides align to TRBD1. This CDR3 region has 15 residues. Germline V lookup: CDR1 LNHNV, CDR2 YYDKDF (reference sequence). The ends lost 1 base at V and 7 bases at J; junction bases unmatched: 5. The CDR3 sequence is CATSRGTGFGEKLFF. For the CDR3, the DNA is TGTGCCACCAGCAGAGGGACAGGGTTCGGTGAAAAACTGTTTTTT.

At least ten counts were recorded for this clonotype. The chain combines TRBV5-1 with TRBJ2-3, with D perhaps being TRBD1 or TRBD2 (6 bases each). Germline values: CDR1 SGHRS, CDR2 YFSETQ. The CDR3 length is 16 residues. The V end was cut by 4 bases, the J end by 4 bases, with 19 bases between. CDR3 region: CASSSKVVGGPDTQYF. CDR3 coding DNA: TGCGCCAGCAGCAGCAAGGTCGTGGGGGGCCCAGATACGCAGTATTTT.

The V and J genes are TRBV5-1 and TRBJ2-7, with TRBD2 identical over 15 bases. CDR1 SGHRS and CDR2 YFSETQ come from the germline V gene. This CDR3 is built from 17 residues. The junction had 6 bases not matched to a gene; V was cut back by 3 bases and J by 2 bases. The CDR3 region is CASSWGLAGGYPYEQYF. In DNA, the CDR3 is TGCGCCAGCAGCTGGGGACTAGCGGGAGGTTACCCCTACGAGCAGTACTTC.

This clonotype was picked up many times. The V and J genes are TRBV12-3 or TRBV12-4 and TRBJ2-7, with TRBD1 matching over 10 bases. This CDR3 comprises 15 residues. The V segment lost 2 bases and the J segment 4 bases; nucleotides outside the gene matches: 5. CDR3 bases: TGTGCCAGCAGTTTATTCGGGGGACAGGGGTACGAGCAGTACTTC. This gives the protein CASSLFGGQGYEQYF.

This clonotype was detected once. The rearrangement joins TRBV15 to TRBJ1-4, with D tentatively TRBD1 (5 bases). The germline CDR1 and CDR2 sequences are LNHNV and YYDKDF (reference sequence). The CDR3 contains 14 residues. V lost 3 bases and J lost 5, with 10 bases in between. CDR3 residues: CATSSGDDNEKLFF. As DNA, the CDR3 is TGTGCCACCAGCAGTGGGGACGACAATGAAAAACTGTTTTTT.

A few counts support this clonotype. The J gene is TRBJ2-1, the V gene TRBV6-1; 8 bases agree with TRBD1. Trimming cost V 8 bases and J 4 bases; bases outside gene matches: 7. The CDR3 has 14 residues. Germline assignment: CDR1 MNHNS and CDR2 SASEGT. This chain's CDR3 is CASPRDRQYNEQFF. Written as DNA, the CDR3 is TGTGCCAGCCCACGGGACAGGCAATACAATGAGCAGTTCTTC.

This clonotype was observed at least ten times. This rearrangement joins TRBV20-1 to TRBJ2-3; no firm D call. Germline V gene data show CDR1 as DFQATT and CDR2 as SNEGSKA (reference sequence). The CDR3 runs 10 residues. V lost 5 bases, J lost 9 bases, and 9 bases lay in between. CDR3 sequence: CSAVLVTQYF. In nucleotides, the CDR3 is TGCAGTGCTGTTCTTGTGACGCAGTATTTT.

This clonotype was seen ten or more times. The J gene is TRBJ1-5, the V gene TRBV20-1, with 8 bases lining up with TRBD1. V lost 5 bases to trimming and J lost 6 bases; unmatched junction nucleotides: 6. This CDR3 is 13 amino acids long. Germline lookup yields CDR1 DFQATT and CDR2 SNEGSKA (reference sequence). The CDR3 sequence: CSAAGQGGQPQHF. CDR3 bases: TGCAGTGCTGCTGGACAGGGTGGTCAGCCCCAGCATTTT.

V and J are TRBV3-1 and TRBJ1-1; 9 nucleotides match TRBD1. The CDR3 runs to 15 residues. With 3 bases clipped from V and 11 bases from J, the junction kept 13 bases outside the gene matches. CDR1 is LGHDT, CDR2 YNNKEL, per germline (reference sequence). The CDR3 spells CASSQTGQGKMTAFF. The CDR3 nucleotides are TGTGCCAGCAGCCAGACGGGACAGGGCAAAATGACGGCTTTCTTT.

The genes are TRBV12-3 or TRBV12-4 and TRBJ2-3; 8 nucleotides line up with TRBD2. The CDR3 extends over 18 amino acids. The V gene end was trimmed by 1 base and the J gene end by 0 bases; junction bases not matched to a gene: 9. Here the CDR3 reads CASSLGLAQDVSTDTQYF. Written as DNA, the CDR3 is TGTGCCAGCAGTTTAGGACTAGCGCAAGATGTGAGCACAGATACGCAGTATTTT.